The 21 T cell receptor beta chains presented below share a single source sample, sequenced in a study of blood T cell repertoires in COVID-19. Using immunoSEQ multiplex PCR, the repertoire was profiled, and TCRdb retains in-frame clones only, with some absent. The table has about 480,000 clones, roughly 89% seen once. Input material: peripheral blood. The receptor set was obtained from a man aged 18 to 29 with COVID-19, enrolled during active disease.

The rearrangement uses TRBV30 and TRBJ1-2, with D uncertain. V lost 1 base and J lost 0, with 15 bases in between. This CDR3 region has 16 residues. Germline-derived CDR1 and CDR2 are GTSNPN and SVGIG (reference sequence). The CDR3 nucleotides read TGTGCCTGGAGTGGGGTCAGGCAACCATCTAACTATGGCTACACCTTC. Protein sequence: CAWSGVRQPSNYGYTF.

The rearrangement joins TRBV24-1 to TRBJ2-1, with D maybe TRBD1 (6 bases). Germline lookup yields CDR1 KGHDR and CDR2 SFDVKD. There are 12 residues in the CDR3. V lost 5 bases and J lost 12, with 13 bases in between. CDR3 coding DNA: TGTGCCACCAGTGCCTCCGGGACATTGCAGTTCTTC. Its translation is CATSASGTLQFF.

CDR3 nucleotide sequence: TGTGCCACCAGTAGCGAGTCGAACACTGAAGCTTTCTTT. Its protein is CATSSESNTEAFF. The rearrangement joins TRBV24-1 to TRBJ1-1; no clear D gene. The ends were cut back, 6 bases at V and 1 base at J, with 8 bases in the middle. The CDR3 contains 13 residues. Germline V gene sequence: CDR1 KGHDR, CDR2 SFDVKD.

The chain recombines TRBV18 with TRBJ2-2; D unclear. The V gene's germline CDR1 is KGHSH and CDR2 LQKENI. CDR3 length: 14 residues. V dropped 3 bases and J dropped 1 base, with 6 bases sitting between them. CDR3 region: CASSPAVNTGELFF. The CDR3 DNA reads as TGTGCCAGCTCACCCGCGGTGAACACCGGGGAGCTGTTTTTT.

The V and J genes are TRBV10-3 and TRBJ1-4; 9 bases are a match to TRBD1. V trimming: 6 bases; J trimming: 5 bases; junction bases outside the gene matches: 7. The CDR3 covers 15 residues. Germline assignment: CDR1 ENHRY and CDR2 SYGVKD. CDR3 coding DNA: TGTGCCATCAGGAAGGACAGGGGTGAGAATGAAAAACTGTTTTTT. As protein: CAIRKDRGENEKLFF.

This rearrangement joins TRBV2 to TRBJ1-1; 10 bases fit TRBD1. Trimming at V came to 6 bases and at J to 8 bases, leaving 6 bases not matched to a gene. Germline V CDR1 and CDR2: SNHLY, FYNNEI. This CDR3 region has 13 residues. The CDR3 nucleotides are TGTGCCAGCAGGACGGACAGGGGGGCCGAAGCTTTCTTT. This encodes CASRTDRGAEAFF.

This clone occurred many times. The rearrangement joins TRBV28 to TRBJ2-7; tentatively, D is TRBD1 (5 bases). The germline V gene encodes CDR1 MDHEN and CDR2 SYDVKM. CDR3 length: 16 residues. V lost 5 bases, J lost 1 base, and 18 bases lay in between. CDR3: CASSRYSGKGSYEQYF. CDR3 nucleotide sequence: TGTGCCAGCAGTCGATACTCAGGGAAGGGATCCTACGAGCAGTACTTC.

The chain couples TRBV5-4 to TRBJ1-1, with 8 positions matching TRBD1. With 0 bases clipped from V and 5 bases from J, the junction kept 6 bases outside the gene matches. This CDR3 is built from 15 residues. Per the germline V gene, CDR1 is SGHNT and CDR2 is YYREEE (reference sequence). The CDR3 region is CASSLGQGAQTEAFF. The CDR3 nucleotides read TGTGCCAGCAGCTTGGGGCAGGGGGCGCAAACTGAAGCTTTCTTT.

The J gene is TRBJ2-3, the V gene TRBV4-1; TRBD1 agrees at 8 bases. J was trimmed by 3 bases and V by 4 bases; bases with no gene match: 9. This CDR3 is 16 amino acids long. The germline V gene encodes CDR1 MGHRA and CDR2 YSYEKL. CDR3 amino acids: CASSPQTGGWTDTQYF. The CDR3 nucleotides are TGCGCCAGCAGCCCCCAAACAGGGGGTTGGACAGATACGCAGTATTTT.

The chain couples TRBV27 to TRBJ1-5; the match to TRBD1 covers 10 bases. Trimming took 6 bases from V and 2 from J; bases not matched to a gene: 10. The CDR3 has 17 residues. Germline V gives CDR1 MNHEY, CDR2 SMNVEV (reference sequence). The CDR3 DNA reads TGTGCCAGCAGCTTCGCCCCCGGGACAGGGGGCAATCAGCCCCAGCATTTT. Its protein product is CASSFAPGTGGNQPQHF.

On this clone itself: This sample includes further DNA sequences coding for the same CDR3. J is TRBJ2-7 and V is TRBV4-1, with 10 positions matching TRBD1. V shed 3 bases and J 4 bases; nucleotides not matched to a gene: 3. CDR1 is MGHRA and CDR2 is YSYEKL in the germline V gene. This CDR3 has 14 residues. CDR3 sequence reads: CASSQGDRGYEQYF. In DNA form, the CDR3 reads TGCGCCAGCAGCCAGGGGGACAGGGGTTACGAGCAGTACTTC.

As regards this clone: The sample holds other DNA sequences that translate to the same CDR3. V gene TRBV4-1 combines with J gene TRBJ1-2; 8 positions match TRBD1. Germline CDR1 and CDR2: MGHRA and YSYEKL. J gave up 4 bases and V 0 bases, and 4 bases lay outside the gene matches. The CDR3 runs 15 residues. For the CDR3, the DNA is TGCGCCAGCAGCCAAGAAGGACAGGGTGGCTATGGCTACACCTTC. Protein product: CASSQEGQGGYGYTF.

The gene calls are TRBV5-4 and TRBJ2-7; D might be TRBD1 (6 bases). This CDR3 has 15 residues. Germline V gives CDR1 SGHNT, CDR2 YYREEE (reference sequence). V lost 3 bases to trimming and J lost 2 bases, with 15 bases between them. The CDR3 protein is CASSSGLTGTYEQYF. CDR3 nucleotides: TGTGCCAGCAGCTCAGGCCTGACAGGTACCTACGAGCAGTACTTC.

The chain couples TRBV29-1 to TRBJ1-3; D gene uncertain. The V end lost 5 bases, the J end lost 4 bases, and 12 bases lay between the germline ends. Germline V gives CDR1 SQVTM, CDR2 ANQGSEA. The CDR3 length is 13 residues. CDR3 loop: CSVNDRGGNTIYF. In nucleotides, the CDR3 is TGCAGCGTTAACGATCGGGGAGGAAACACCATATATTTT.

The chain joins TRBV11-3 to TRBJ1-2, with 7 bases fitting TRBD1. Trimming at V came to 2 bases and at J to 1 base, leaving 4 bases not matched to a gene. Germline V gives CDR1 SGHNT, CDR2 YENEEA. The CDR3 spans 15 residues. CDR3 coding DNA: TGTGCCAGCAGCTTATTCTCAGGGGGTAACTATGGCTACACCTTC. Translating it yields CASSLFSGGNYGYTF.

The V gene is TRBV15, the J gene TRBJ1-4; 9 bases are a match to TRBD1. This CDR3 has 15 residues. CDR1 is LNHNV and CDR2 is YYDKDF in the germline V gene (reference sequence). V shed 0 bases and J 8 bases; nucleotides not matched to a gene: 4. As DNA, the CDR3 is TGTGCCACCAGCAGAGAGTGGACAGGGGAAGAAAAACTGTTTTTT. This sequence encodes CATSREWTGEEKLFF.

The chain recombines TRBV19 with TRBJ2-7; 8 positions match TRBD1. The CDR3 loop spans 14 amino acids. With 7 bases clipped from V and 2 bases from J, the junction kept 7 bases outside the gene matches. Per germline, CDR1 LNHDA and CDR2 SQIVND (reference sequence). CDR3 residues: CASKSRQGPYEQYF. CDR3 in DNA: TGTGCCAGTAAAAGCCGACAGGGGCCCTACGAGCAGTACTTC.

The chain couples TRBV11-3 to TRBJ2-3, with D perhaps matching TRBD1 (7 bases). There are 12 residues in the CDR3. The germline V gene has CDR1 SGHNT and CDR2 YENEEA. Trimming took 6 bases from V and 11 from J, leaving 15 bases between them. This chain's CDR3 is CASRQGPGEQYF. The CDR3 DNA is TGTGCCAGCAGACAGGGGCCGGGGGAGCAGTATTTT. Combining the CDR3 with reference TRBV11-3 and TRBJ2-3 gives the whole variable domain EAGVVQSPRYKIIEKKQPVAFWCNPISGHNTLYWYLQNLGQGPELLIRYENEEAVDDSQLPKDRFSAERLKGVDSTLKIQPAELGDSAVYLCASRQGPGEQYFGPGTRLTVL.

The chain links TRBV28 to TRBJ1-1; D gene uncertain. The V end lost 4 bases, the J end lost 4 bases, and 13 bases lay between the germline ends. CDR1 is MDHEN and CDR2 is SYDVKM in the germline V gene. The CDR3 length is 14 residues. CDR3 in amino acids: CASSSPGMSTEAFF. In DNA, the CDR3 is TGTGCCAGCAGTTCCCCGGGGATGAGCACTGAAGCTTTCTTT. Combining the CDR3 with reference TRBV28 and TRBJ1-1 gives the whole variable domain DVKVTQSSRYLVKRTGEKVFLECVQDMDHENMFWYRQDPGLGLRLIYFSYDVKMKEKGDIPEGYSVSREKKERFSLILESASTNQTSMYLCASSSPGMSTEAFFGQGTRLTVV.

As regards this clone: The junction does not match germline at one end; this may be a read error. The chain couples TRBV7-7 to TRBJ2-2; weak D call: TRBD1 (6 bases). The CDR3 consists of 14 residues. Germline loops: CDR1 SSHAT, CDR2 FNYEAQ (reference sequence). CDR3: CASSLTGTTGELFF. The CDR3 nucleotides are TGTGCTAGCAGCTTAACCGGGACAACCGGGGAGCTGTTTTTT. Full variable domain (remainder filled in from reference TRBV7-7 and TRBJ2-2): GAGVSQSPRYKVTKRGQDVTLRCDPISSHATLYWYQQALGQGPEFLTYFNYEAQPDKSGLPSDRFSAERPEGSISTLTIQRTEQRDSAMYRCASSLTGTTGELFFGEGSRLTVL.

The chain joins TRBV5-6 to TRBJ2-7, with TRBD2 matching over 8 bases. V gave up 6 bases and J gave up 6 bases; unmatched junction bases: 11. Germline assignment: CDR1 SGHDT and CDR2 YYEEEE. The CDR3 runs to 14 residues. The CDR3, as DNA: TGTGCCAGCACGACAAGGGGACTAGTTTCCGAGCAGTACTTC. Translation: CASTTRGLVSEQYF.